This T cell receptor (beta chain) was recorded in a study of blood T cell repertoires in COVID-19. Across the whole study: The origin of the acute and convalescent COVID-19 samples was the United States, Italy and Spain.

This clone showed up just once. Original processing methods: The authors estimated nucleated cell counts from reference gene primer amplification. Measured with immunoSEQ multiplex PCR; TCRdb has only the in-frame clones, and not every one. From that table come the V and J calls and clone size; the DNA was used to work out D and trimming. In the table there are around 60,000 clones, under 90% of which are singletons. Germline-derived CDR1 and CDR2 are SGHTA and FQGNSA. The CDR3 covers 16 residues. V dropped 1 base and J dropped 8; count of bases not matched to a gene: 4. Input material: peripheral blood. The clonotype was recovered from a woman of 80 years or more with active or convalescent COVID-19. The chain uses TRBV7-2 and TRBJ2-2; 13 bases are shared with TRBD2. The CDR3 here is CASSLETSGGQGELFF. CDR3 bases: TGTGCCAGCAGCTTAGAGACTAGCGGGGGGCAGGGGGAGCTGTTTTTT.